The 8 T cell receptor beta chains below come from one sample, sequenced in a study of blood T cells in healthy people across ages. Then a second PCR, running roughly 7 to 11 cycles, was carried out with a sample-barcoded 5' primer and a J-beta primer mix. A single record per CDR3 protein comes from TCRdb applying MiXCR to the 5' RACE reads. The repertoire holds approximately 350,000 distinct CDR3 sequences, with 45% to 60% as singletons. The sample was blood. All receptors come from a man aged 55 to 70 in good health.

A few counts support this clonotype. V is TRBV12-3 or TRBV12-4 and J is TRBJ2-3; D not resolved. Trimming took 6 bases from V and 2 from J, leaving 21 bases between them. The CDR3 covers 17 residues. The CDR3 coding sequence is TGTGCCAGCAGCCCGATGAGGCCTCAAACACACACAGATACGCAGTATTTT. Translation gives CASSPMRPQTHTDTQYF.

The rearrangement uses TRBV7-9 and TRBJ2-6; D is uncertain. This CDR3 spans 16 amino acids. V was trimmed by 3 bases and J by 0 bases, leaving 9 bases between them. The germline V gene has CDR1 SEHNR and CDR2 FQNEAQ (reference sequence). The CDR3 is CASSFPPDSGANVLTF. The CDR3 DNA reads TGTGCCAGCAGCTTCCCCCCGGACTCTGGGGCCAACGTCCTGACTTTC.

This clonotype has only one observation. The chain carries TRBV29-1 and TRBJ1-2; D gene ambiguous. The CDR3 runs to 11 residues. CDR1 SQVTM and CDR2 ANQGSEA come from the germline V gene. Trimming cost V 5 bases and J 6 bases, with 10 bases left between them. Written as DNA, the CDR3 is TGCAGCGTTTTCGCGCCGGATGGCTACACCTTC. Protein product: CSVFAPDGYTF.

The V and J genes are TRBV12-3 or TRBV12-4 and TRBJ1-5; TRBD1 is a possible D gene (5 bases). CDR3 size: 16 residues. Trimming removed 6 bases at V and 0 bases at J, with 15 bases between. In DNA, the CDR3 is TGTGCCAGCAGCCCACGGGGGAGGAATAGCAATCAGCCCCAGCATTTT. Its protein product is CASSPRGRNSNQPQHF.

The rearrangement links TRBV20-1 to TRBJ2-1, with 9 positions matching TRBD2. Unmatched junction bases numbered 8, after V lost 1 base and J lost 7 bases. Per the germline V gene, CDR1 is DFQATT and CDR2 is SNEGSKA (reference sequence). This CDR3 has 15 residues. The CDR3 nucleotides read TGCAGTGCTAGAGTCGGCGGGAGGGCAACGAATGAGCAGTTCTTC. Translated: CSARVGGRATNEQFF.

The chain has TRBV6-6 and TRBJ2-5; 7 nucleotides line up with TRBD2. The CDR3 contains 14 residues. Trimming removed 7 bases from V and 3 bases from J; junction bases left unmatched: 8. The germline CDR1 and CDR2 sequences are MNHNY and SVGAGI (reference sequence). CDR3: CASIPGGMEETQYF. The CDR3 region has the DNA TGTGCCAGCATCCCCGGGGGGATGGAAGAGACCCAGTACTTC.

This chain uses TRBV6-2 or TRBV6-3 with TRBJ2-7; D is perhaps TRBD1 (7 bases). The germline gives CDR1 MNHEY, CDR2 SVGEGT. The CDR3 is 17 amino acids. V was cut by 5 bases and J by 1 base, with 21 bases left in between. The CDR3 sequence is CASSPETGRQLSYEQYF. The CDR3 DNA sequence: TGTGCCAGCAGTCCCGAGACAGGGAGGCAGCTTTCCTACGAGCAGTACTTC.

CDR3 amino acids: CASSSSGPYVQYF. DNA for the CDR3: TGTGCCAGCAGTTCCAGCGGCCCCTACGTGCAGTACTTC. The V call is TRBV12-3 or TRBV12-4, the J call TRBJ2-5; tentative D call: TRBD2 (5 bases). This CDR3 contains 13 residues. V dropped 4 bases and J dropped 11 bases, with 17 bases sitting between them.